The present T cell receptor beta chain was sequenced within a study of OX40 agonist ivuxolimab in advanced cancers. Turning to the study itself: The patients got ivuxolimab, which is an agonistic anti-OX40 (CD134) antibody.

Study observations and caveats: At 0.1 to 3.0 mg/kg, CD4+ and CD8+ blood T cells expanded clonally by week 6.

Generated by immunoSEQ multiplex PCR, the TCRdb table keeps only in-frame clones and is missing some. This sample has roughly 63,000 clones; around nine tenths occur once, and the top ten carry approximately 2.1%. This clone was recorded a few times. Its antigen is still unknown. This specimen includes other DNA sequences encoding the same CDR3. The receptor comes from an adult with an advanced solid tumor such as melanoma, head and neck, liver or kidney cancer. This sample comprised CD4+ or CD8+ T cells sorted from blood, obtained in a trial of the OX40 agonist ivuxolimab.

This CDR3 is CASSSGTSTYEQYF. The DNA for the CDR3 is TGTGCCAGCAGTTCCGGGACTAGTACCTACGAGCAGTACTTC. V gene TRBV7-9 combines with J gene TRBJ2-7; 8 bases line up with TRBD2. V lost 6 bases, J lost 2 bases, and 6 bases stayed unmatched. Looked up from germline, CDR1 is SEHNR and CDR2 is FQNEAQ (reference sequence). The CDR3 consists of 14 residues.